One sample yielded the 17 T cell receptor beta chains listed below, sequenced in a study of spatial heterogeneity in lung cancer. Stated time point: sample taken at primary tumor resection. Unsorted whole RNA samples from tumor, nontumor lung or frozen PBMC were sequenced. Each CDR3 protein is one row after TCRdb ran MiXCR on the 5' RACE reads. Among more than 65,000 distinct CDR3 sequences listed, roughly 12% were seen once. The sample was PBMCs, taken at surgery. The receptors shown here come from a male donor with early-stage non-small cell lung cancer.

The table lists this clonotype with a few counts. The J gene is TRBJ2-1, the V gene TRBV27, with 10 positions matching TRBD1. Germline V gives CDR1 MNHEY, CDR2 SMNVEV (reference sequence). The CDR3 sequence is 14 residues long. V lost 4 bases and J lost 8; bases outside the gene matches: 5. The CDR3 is CASSSRDRGHEQFF. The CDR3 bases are TGTGCCAGCAGTTCCCGGGACAGGGGACATGAGCAGTTCTTC.

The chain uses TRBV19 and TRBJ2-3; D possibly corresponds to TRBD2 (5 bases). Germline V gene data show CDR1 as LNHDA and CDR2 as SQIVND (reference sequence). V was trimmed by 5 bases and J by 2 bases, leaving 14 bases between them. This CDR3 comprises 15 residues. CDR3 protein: CASSEAVGTTDTQYF. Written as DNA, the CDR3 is TGTGCCAGTAGTGAAGCGGTGGGCACCACAGATACGCAGTATTTT.

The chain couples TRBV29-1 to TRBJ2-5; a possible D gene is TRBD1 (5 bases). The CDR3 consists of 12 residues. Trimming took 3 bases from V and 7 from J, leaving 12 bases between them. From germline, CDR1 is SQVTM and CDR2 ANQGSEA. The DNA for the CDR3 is TGCAGCGTTGAGCAGGGCCCGGGGACCCAGTACTTC. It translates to CSVEQGPGTQYF.

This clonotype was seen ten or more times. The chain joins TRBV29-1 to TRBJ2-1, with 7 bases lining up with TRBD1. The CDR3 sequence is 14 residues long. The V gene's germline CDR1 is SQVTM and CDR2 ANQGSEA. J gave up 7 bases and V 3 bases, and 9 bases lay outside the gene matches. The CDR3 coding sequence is TGCAGCGTTGACTCCGAGGGGGCGCGGAATGAGCAGTTCTTC. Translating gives CSVDSEGARNEQFF.

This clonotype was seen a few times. The CDR3 sequence is CSAQKGSGRAYGETQYF. CDR3 nucleotide sequence: TGCAGTGCTCAAAAGGGAAGCGGGAGGGCATATGGGGAGACCCAGTACTTC. This chain uses TRBV20-1 with TRBJ2-5, with 10 positions matching TRBD2. CDR3 size: 17 residues. The junction had 17 bases not matched to a gene; V was cut back by 5 bases and J by 5 bases. Germline V gene sequence: CDR1 DFQATT, CDR2 SNEGSKA (reference sequence).

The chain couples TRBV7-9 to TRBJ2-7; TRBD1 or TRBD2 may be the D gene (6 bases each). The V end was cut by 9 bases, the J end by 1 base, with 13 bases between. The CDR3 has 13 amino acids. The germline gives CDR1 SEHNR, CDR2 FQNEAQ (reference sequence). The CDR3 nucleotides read TGTGCCAGTAAGGGGGGCCCATCCTACGAGCAGTACTTC. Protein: CASKGGPSYEQYF.

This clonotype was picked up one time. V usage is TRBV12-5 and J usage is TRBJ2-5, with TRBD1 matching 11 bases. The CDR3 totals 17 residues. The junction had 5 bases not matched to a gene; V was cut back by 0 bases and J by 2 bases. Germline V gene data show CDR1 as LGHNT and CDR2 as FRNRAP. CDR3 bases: TGTGCTAGTGGTTTGGTCCTCCGGGACAGGGGGCAAGAGACCCAGTACTTC. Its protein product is CASGLVLRDRGQETQYF.

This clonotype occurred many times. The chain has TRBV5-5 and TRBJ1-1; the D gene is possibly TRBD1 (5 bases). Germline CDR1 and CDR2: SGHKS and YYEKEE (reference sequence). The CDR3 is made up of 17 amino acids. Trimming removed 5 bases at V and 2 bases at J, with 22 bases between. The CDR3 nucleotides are TGTGCCAGCAGTCTCGCCGGGACCCTCCTGAGAAACACTGAAGCTTTCTTT. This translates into CASSLAGTLLRNTEAFF.

CDR3 in DNA: TGTGCCAGCAGGCTGGAGCGGGAGCAGTACTTC. This gives the protein CASRLEREQYF. The chain couples TRBV25-1 to TRBJ2-7; weak D call: TRBD2 (5 bases). CDR1 MGHDK and CDR2 SYGVNS come from the germline V gene. This CDR3 has 11 residues. The V gene lost 6 bases and the J gene lost 7 bases, with 10 bases spanning the gap.

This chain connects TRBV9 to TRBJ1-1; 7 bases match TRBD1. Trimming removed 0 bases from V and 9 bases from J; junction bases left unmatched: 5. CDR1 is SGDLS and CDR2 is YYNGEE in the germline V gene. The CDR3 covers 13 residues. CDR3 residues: CASSVAGTEQAFF. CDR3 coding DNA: TGTGCCAGCAGCGTAGCCGGGACAGAGCAAGCTTTCTTT.

The CDR3 nucleotides read TGTGCCAGCAGTTTATCCGGTCCCGGGACAGGTTTCACTGAAGCTTTCTTT. Amino acids: CASSLSGPGTGFTEAFF. V gene TRBV28 combines with J gene TRBJ1-1, with TRBD1 matching 8 bases. V was pared by 1 base and J by 4 bases, with 11 bases of the junction left unmatched. The germline V gene encodes CDR1 MDHEN and CDR2 SYDVKM. The CDR3 covers 17 residues.

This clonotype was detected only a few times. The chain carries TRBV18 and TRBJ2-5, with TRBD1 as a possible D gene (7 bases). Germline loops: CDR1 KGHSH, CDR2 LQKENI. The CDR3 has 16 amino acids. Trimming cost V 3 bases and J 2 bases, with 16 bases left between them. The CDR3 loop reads CASSPWKEGAQETQYF. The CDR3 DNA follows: TGTGCCAGCTCACCCTGGAAGGAGGGGGCACAAGAGACCCAGTACTTC.

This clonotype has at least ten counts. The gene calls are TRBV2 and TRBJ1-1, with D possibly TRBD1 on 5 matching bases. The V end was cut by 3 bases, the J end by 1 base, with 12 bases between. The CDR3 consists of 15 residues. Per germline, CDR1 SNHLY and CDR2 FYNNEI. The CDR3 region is CASSERGRTNTEAFF. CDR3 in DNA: TGTGCCAGCAGTGAGAGGGGTCGGACGAACACTGAAGCTTTCTTT.

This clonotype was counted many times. CDR3 loop: CSVNIGGGNTIYF. The CDR3, as DNA: TGCAGCGTGAATATTGGCGGAGGAAACACCATATATTTT. This rearrangement joins TRBV29-1 to TRBJ1-3; D call uncertain. V dropped 6 bases and J dropped 4 bases, with 13 bases sitting between them. The length of the CDR3 is 13 residues. Germline V gene sequence: CDR1 SQVTM, CDR2 ANQGSEA. The variable domain in full, with the rest retrieved from reference TRBV29-1 and TRBJ1-3, is SAVISQKPSRDICQRGTSLTIQCQVDSQVTMMFWYRQQPGQSLTLIATANQGSEATYESGFVIDKFPISRPNLTFSTLTVSNMSPEDSSIYLCSVNIGGGNTIYFGEGSWLTVV.

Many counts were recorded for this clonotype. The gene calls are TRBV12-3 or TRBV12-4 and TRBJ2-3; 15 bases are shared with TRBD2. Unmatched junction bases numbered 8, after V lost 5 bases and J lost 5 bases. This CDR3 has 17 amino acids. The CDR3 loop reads CASSPGLAGGRGDTQYF. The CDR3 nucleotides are TGTGCCAGCAGTCCGGGACTAGCGGGAGGCCGGGGAGATACGCAGTATTTT.

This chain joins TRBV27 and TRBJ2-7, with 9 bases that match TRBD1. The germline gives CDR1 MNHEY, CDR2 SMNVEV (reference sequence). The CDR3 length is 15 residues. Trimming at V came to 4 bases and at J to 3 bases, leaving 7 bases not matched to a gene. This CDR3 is CASSSQGARGYEQYF. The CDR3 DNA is TGTGCCAGCAGTTCACAGGGGGCGAGGGGCTACGAGCAGTACTTC.

CDR3 protein: CSAATGGNTDTQYF. The CDR3 nucleotides read TGCAGTGCTGCAACAGGGGGAAACACAGATACGCAGTATTTT. The rearrangement joins TRBV20-1 to TRBJ2-3, with 8 bases that match TRBD1. V gave up 5 bases and J gave up 2 bases; unmatched junction bases: 6. The V gene's germline CDR1 is DFQATT and CDR2 SNEGSKA (reference sequence). This CDR3 spans 14 amino acids.